This TCR beta chain came from a study of T cell responses to AZD1222 COVID-19 vaccine. Study-wide results and limits: Receipt of two AZD1222 doses was followed by a rise in Spike-specific TCR breadth and depth.

Germline assignment: CDR1 KGHSH and CDR2 LQKENI. V gave up 2 bases and J gave up 6 bases; unmatched junction bases: 9. This CDR3 has 16 residues. Profiled with immunoSEQ multiplex PCR; TCRdb holds only in-frame clones, not every one. The repertoire holds about 120,000 clones, with about 89% as singletons. Of note for this clone: Its antigen is not identified.

The clonotype originates from an adult in good health. V usage is TRBV18 and J usage is TRBJ2-5; TRBD1 matches 10 bases. This material consisted of peripheral blood, taken on day 0 of AZD1222 vaccination. CDR3 loop: CASSPLSRDRGKTQYF. For the CDR3, the DNA is TGTGCCAGCTCACCATTGAGTCGGGACAGGGGTAAGACCCAGTACTTC.